The sequence of this T cell receptor (beta chain) was determined in a study of CD8 T cells in ankylosing spondylitis (dated by TCRdb to the late 2010s). With respect to the entire study: To find TCR variants linked to disease, the study profiled T cell receptor beta repertoires in ankylosing spondylitis patients and healthy donors. In total, the full study cohort was made up of 95 to 110 healthy donors and 25 to 30 ankylosing spondylitis patients. Peripheral blood samples were taken, and synovial fluid was additionally collected from ankylosing spondylitis patients.

In regard to this clonotype: Its target antigen remains unknown. There are no base qualities to consult, and no much larger clone falls within one base.

CDR1 KGHDR and CDR2 SFDVKD are derived from the germline V gene. Compared with germline, V lacks 7 bases and J lacks 9 bases; bases without a gene match: 9. The CDR3 spans 14 residues, from the cysteine through the phenylalanine. Of all the DNA, just the CDR3 is kept, 42 bases in frame from base 1. Here is what the overall study found, with its caveats: The disease-linked clones were reported to be significantly enriched in matched synovial fluid samples from ankylosing spondylitis patients. In peripheral blood, the disease-linked clones were found at relatively low frequencies and had a CD8+ phenotype. Some motif variants had previously been reported in the synovial fluid and blood of reactive arthritis patients, which suggests shared mechanisms of disease initiation. A TCR beta motif of about 8 highly homologous amino acid variants appeared characteristic of blood from ankylosing spondylitis patients.

Data came from an Illumina HiSeq 2500. Quantitative 5'-RACE with molecular barcodes was the method used to prepare the TCR beta libraries. From the authors' description of their analysis: A new computational method based on a probabilistic model of VDJ rearrangement was used to identify disease-linked TCR variants. TCRdb reprocessing: public reads trimmed at Q25 with fastp, clones called with MiXCR, in-frame beta chains kept. Every distinct CDR3 protein forms one entry, paired with its most common genes and DNA. The authors' filters were not applied to this entry. The sample profile shows some 140,000 distinct CDR3 sequences; about a sixth of them were found once. About 33% of the sample is held by the ten biggest clonotypes.

The rearranged chain carries TRBV24-1 and TRBJ2-1; TRBD1 fits 9 bases in the junction. This receptor was identified in a male donor with ankylosing spondylitis. Sequences were obtained from blood, either unsorted or a sorted T cell fraction (not recorded which). The CDR3 protein: CATRKPGQGGEQFF. The base sequence is TGTGCCACCAGGAAACCGGGACAGGGCGGTGAGCAGTTCTTC.